This TCR beta chain was sequenced for a study of blood T cell repertoires in COVID-19. Study in general: There were acute and convalescent COVID-19 samples, and they came from the United States, Italy and Spain. The analysed material was cDNA or gDNA that came from T cells, B-cell-depleted T cells, or PBMCs.

After removal of 1 base from V and 3 bases from J, the junction contained 14 bases not matched to a gene. CDR1 is MNHEY, CDR2 SMNVEV, per germline (reference sequence). The CDR3 has 19 amino acids. As originally analysed: The assay estimated nucleated cells by amplifying reference gene primers. This table comes from immunoSEQ multiplex PCR, and its TCRdb copy is limited to in-frame clones, with some not included. V, J and clone size are those of that table, while D and trimming were read from the DNA. The sample lists around 260,000 clones, 90% to 95% seen once, with about 2.2% in the top ten. Seattle patients were enrolled while actively infected and followed longitudinally.

The receptor comes from a woman aged 30 to 39 with COVID-19, enrolled during active disease. Sequences were obtained from peripheral blood. The chain employs TRBV27 and TRBJ2-3, with 9 nucleotides matching TRBD2. CDR3: CASSLLIRIRREGTDTQYF. In DNA, the CDR3 is TGTGCCAGCAGTTTATTAATAAGGATTAGGCGGGAGGGGACAGATACGCAGTATTTT.